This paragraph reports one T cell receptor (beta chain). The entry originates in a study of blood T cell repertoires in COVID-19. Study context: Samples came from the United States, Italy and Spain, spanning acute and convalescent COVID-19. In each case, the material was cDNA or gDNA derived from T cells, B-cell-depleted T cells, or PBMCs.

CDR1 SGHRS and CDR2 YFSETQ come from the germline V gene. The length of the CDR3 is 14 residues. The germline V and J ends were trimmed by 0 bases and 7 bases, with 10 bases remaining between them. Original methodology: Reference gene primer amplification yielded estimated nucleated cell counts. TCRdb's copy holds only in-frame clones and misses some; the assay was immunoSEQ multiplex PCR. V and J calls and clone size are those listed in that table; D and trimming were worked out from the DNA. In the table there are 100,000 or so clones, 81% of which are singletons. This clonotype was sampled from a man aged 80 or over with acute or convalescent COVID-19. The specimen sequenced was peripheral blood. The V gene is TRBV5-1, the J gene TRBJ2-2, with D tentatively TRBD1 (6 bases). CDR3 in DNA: TGCGCCAGCAGCTTGGGACAGGTTGACGGGGAGCTGTTTTTT. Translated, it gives CASSLGQVDGELFF.